One T cell receptor (beta chain) is described in this entry. These data come from a study of blood T cell repertoires in COVID-19. About the research overall: Samples taken during acute and convalescent COVID-19 were collected in the United States, Italy and Spain. In each case, the material was cDNA or gDNA derived from T cells, B-cell-depleted T cells, or PBMCs.

Per the original methods: Reference gene primer amplification gave estimated nucleated cell counts. The data were produced by immunoSEQ multiplex PCR, yet TCRdb's version contains in-frame clones alone and is incomplete. That table supplies the V and J calls and clone size; D and trimming were determined from the DNA. The sample carries 110,000 to 150,000 clones, about 79% recorded once. V shed 6 bases and J shed 3 bases, with 14 bases lying between them. Looked up from germline, CDR1 is SNHLY and CDR2 is FYNNEI. This CDR3 spans 15 amino acids. The rearrangement uses TRBV2 and TRBJ1-4; TRBD1 is a possible D gene (6 bases). This receptor was obtained from a woman of 80 years or more with acute or convalescent COVID-19. Sequencing input: peripheral blood. The CDR3 region is CASSPAGAANEKLFF. The CDR3 region has the DNA TGTGCCAGCAGCCCAGCGGGGGCAGCTAATGAAAAACTGTTTTTT.